These 24 T cell receptor beta chains originate from one sample sequenced in a study of T cell clones after liver transplantation. Clones were sequenced by immunoSEQ multiplex PCR, and TCRdb holds only the in-frame ones, with some missing. Here the sample spans approximately 100,000 clones, around 84% being singletons. Here the sequenced sample was CD4+ T cells from blood, taken 47 months after liver transplant. These receptors were collected from a human patient who received a liver transplant. Some T cells may have originated in the graft donor.

Here the CDR3 DNA reads TGTGCCATCAGTGGCGGACTAGCGGGGGGTACGGGAGATACGCAGTATTTT. Translated, it gives CAISGGLAGGTGDTQYF. The chain combines TRBV10-3 with TRBJ2-3; 14 positions agree with TRBD2. The CDR3 is 17 residues long. CDR1 is ENHRY, CDR2 SYGVKD, per germline. V shed 4 bases, J shed 5 bases, and the junction held 8 bases outside the gene matches.

CDR3 in amino acids: CASSPQGGGRTEAFF. The DNA for the CDR3 is TGTGCCAGCAGCCCACAGGGAGGGGGGCGAACTGAAGCTTTCTTT. The chain employs TRBV7-9 and TRBJ1-1; a weak D match, TRBD1 (6 bases). The V gene lost 5 bases and the J gene lost 5 bases, with 18 bases spanning the gap. Germline V CDR1 and CDR2: SEHNR, FQNEAQ (reference sequence). The CDR3 has 15 amino acids.

This sequence joins TRBV4-1 and TRBJ1-1; D call uncertain. V was trimmed by 0 bases and J by 2 bases, leaving 10 bases between them. The CDR3 spans 15 residues. Germline-derived CDR1 and CDR2 are MGHRA and YSYEKL. CDR3: CASSQDRSINTEAFF. The CDR3 region has the DNA TGCGCCAGCAGCCAAGACAGAAGCATTAACACTGAAGCTTTCTTT.

In this sample, this clone turned up once. The rearrangement joins TRBV28 to TRBJ1-4; possibly TRBD1 for D (6 bases). Per the germline V gene, CDR1 is MDHEN and CDR2 is SYDVKM. The ends were cut back, 2 bases at V and 3 bases at J, with 13 bases in the middle. The CDR3 is 16 amino acids. The CDR3 DNA reads as TGTGCCAGCAGTTTAGCGGCGGGGGCGGCTAATGAAAAACTGTTTTTT. This codes for CASSLAAGAANEKLFF.

This clone has only one observation. J is TRBJ2-6 and V is TRBV2; D remains ambiguous. Trimming pared 8 bases from V and 1 base from J, leaving 9 bases between. The CDR3 covers 14 residues. Germline lookup yields CDR1 SNHLY and CDR2 FYNNEI. CDR3 in DNA: TGTGCCAGCTCTGAGTTGTCTGGGGCCAACGTCCTGACTTTC. Its translation: CASSELSGANVLTF.

The chain has TRBV6-1 and TRBJ2-7, with D possibly matching TRBD2 (6 bases). The CDR3 has 12 residues. Germline V gene data show CDR1 as MNHNS and CDR2 as SASEGT. V lost 8 bases, J lost 9 bases, and 17 bases lay in between. CDR3: CASVREIGGQYF. CDR3 DNA: TGTGCCAGCGTGCGGGAAATAGGCGGGCAGTACTTC.

The chain has TRBV19 and TRBJ2-5; 10 nucleotides align to TRBD2. The CDR3 has 17 residues. Trimming removed 3 bases from V and 1 base from J; junction bases left unmatched: 8. Germline V CDR1 and CDR2: LNHDA, SQIVND (reference sequence). As DNA, the CDR3 is TGTGCCAGTAGTATTGGGGCTAGCGGGGGATTCCAAGAGACCCAGTACTTC. It translates to CASSIGASGGFQETQYF.

The V and J genes are TRBV7-6 and TRBJ2-5; 16 bases map to TRBD2. The V gene's germline CDR1 is SGHVS and CDR2 FNYEAQ. This CDR3 spans 19 amino acids. Germline trimming cut 4 bases from V and 6 bases from J; bases unmatched to any gene: 14. In DNA form, the CDR3 reads TGTGCCAGCAGCTACAGCCCGGGACTAGCGGGGGGGACTGCCAAGACCCAGTACTTC. Amino acid sequence: CASSYSPGLAGGTAKTQYF.

This clone was observed once. The V and J genes are TRBV15 and TRBJ2-1, with D unclear. The CDR3 extends over 11 amino acids. Trimming took 4 bases from V and 4 from J, leaving 2 bases between them. Germline lookup yields CDR1 LNHNV and CDR2 YYDKDF (reference sequence). The CDR3 DNA reads TGTGCCACCAGCAAGTACAATGAGCAGTTCTTC. Translation gives CATSKYNEQFF.

This chain links TRBV6-5 with TRBJ1-6; maybe TRBD1 (5 bases). Germline CDR1 is MNHEY and CDR2 is SVGAGI. The CDR3 runs to 15 residues. The V and J ends lost 7 bases and 9 bases respectively, with 19 bases between them. The CDR3 sequence: CASTYRDRAPSPLHF. The DNA for the CDR3 is TGTGCCAGCACCTACCGTGACAGAGCTCCTTCACCCCTCCACTTT.

The rearrangement uses TRBV9 and TRBJ2-2, with a weak D call TRBD2 (6 bases). This CDR3 has 15 residues. Between the trimmed V and J ends, which lost 0 bases and 7 bases, there was a span of 13 bases. Germline V gene data show CDR1 as SGDLS and CDR2 as YYNGEE. DNA of the CDR3: TGTGCCAGCAGCGTAGCGGCCCACGGGGGCGGGGAGCTGTTTTTT. Translation gives CASSVAAHGGGELFF.

This clone was counted between two and nine times. The chain has TRBV10-3 and TRBJ2-3; a weak D match, TRBD2 (6 bases). V was shortened by 3 bases and J by 0 bases, with 13 bases between the two germline ends. Germline CDR1 reads ENHRY; CDR2 reads SYGVKD. The CDR3 spans 16 residues. Here the CDR3 DNA reads TGTGCCATCAGTGACGTCACCAGCGGGAGCACAGATACGCAGTATTTT. This gives the protein CAISDVTSGSTDTQYF.

V is TRBV13 and J is TRBJ1-6; 7 nucleotides line up with TRBD1. CDR3 length: 14 amino acids. Trimming at V came to 3 bases and at J to 7 bases, leaving 3 bases not matched to a gene. Germline CDR1 reads PRHDT; CDR2 reads FYEKMQ (reference sequence). CDR3 nucleotide sequence: TGTGCCAGCAGCTTGACAGGGCTGAATTCACCCCTCCACTTT. Translation: CASSLTGLNSPLHF.

This chain uses TRBV9 with TRBJ1-6; D is possibly TRBD1 (6 bases). V was pared by 4 bases and J by 7 bases, with 15 bases between. CDR3 length: 15 residues. Germline CDR1 SGDLS, CDR2 YYNGEE. The CDR3 sequence: CASSPSQGRNSPLHF. The CDR3 DNA reads TGTGCCAGCAGCCCCTCACAGGGTCGAAATTCACCCCTCCACTTT. The variable domain in full, completed from reference TRBV9 and TRBJ1-6, reads DSGVTQTPKHLITATGQRVTLRCSPRSGDLSVYWYQQSLDQGLQFLIQYYNGEERAKGNILERFSAQQFPDLHSELNLSSLELGDSALYFCASSPSQGRNSPLHFGNGTRLTVT.

This rearrangement joins TRBV4-2 to TRBJ2-7; a weak D match, TRBD2 (5 bases). CDR3 length: 16 amino acids. In germline, CDR1 is LGHNA, CDR2 YNFKEQ. Trimming shortened V by 0 bases and J by 2 bases, and 14 bases separated the two germline ends. The CDR3 sequence: CASSQEPGLSAYEQYF. DNA of the CDR3: TGTGCCAGCAGCCAAGAACCAGGACTTTCCGCCTACGAGCAGTACTTC.

CDR3 nucleotide sequence: TGTGCCAGCAGCCGGCAAGGTCAGGGGCACACTGAAGCTTTCTTT. It yields the protein CASSRQGQGHTEAFF. V and J are TRBV5-4 and TRBJ1-1, with a weak D call TRBD1 (6 bases). The CDR3 has 15 amino acids. V was trimmed by 4 bases and J by 3 bases, leaving 16 bases between them. Germline lookup yields CDR1 SGHNT and CDR2 YYREEE (reference sequence).

The chain joins TRBV2 to TRBJ1-5; unclear D gene. CDR1 SNHLY and CDR2 FYNNEI come from the germline V gene. V lost 3 bases and J 1 base, leaving 10 bases between the germline ends. The CDR3 consists of 15 residues. CDR3 in amino acids: CASSDRTGSNQPQHF. As DNA, the CDR3 is TGTGCCAGCAGTGACAGGACTGGCAGCAATCAGCCCCAGCATTTT.

V and J are TRBV6-6 and TRBJ2-2, with 8 bases that match TRBD2. This CDR3 is 16 amino acids long. CDR1 is MNHNY and CDR2 is SVGAGI in the germline V gene (reference sequence). J was trimmed by 5 bases and V by 2 bases; bases with no gene match: 7. The chain's CDR3 is CASSYSREGRTGELFF. The CDR3 nucleotides read TGTGCCAGCAGTTACAGTCGGGAGGGCCGGACCGGGGAGCTGTTTTTT.

This clone was observed once. This chain uses TRBV19 with TRBJ2-3, with TRBD1 identical over 9 bases. J lost 2 bases, V lost 6 bases, and 3 bases had no gene match. The germline V gene encodes CDR1 LNHDA and CDR2 SQIVND (reference sequence). The CDR3 consists of 14 residues. The CDR3 is CASSWDRVTDTQYF. CDR3 DNA: TGTGCCAGTAGCTGGGACAGGGTCACAGATACGCAGTATTTT. Complete variable domain (other parts from reference TRBV19 and TRBJ2-3): DGGITQSPKYLFRKEGQNVTLSCEQNLNHDAMYWYRQDPGQGLRLIYYSQIVNDFQKGDIAEGYSVSREKKESFPLTVTSAQKNPTAFYLCASSWDRVTDTQYFGPGTRLTVL.

The rearrangement uses TRBV7-6 and TRBJ2-7; 11 nucleotides match TRBD2. V lost 2 bases, J lost 0 bases, and 0 bases stayed unmatched. The CDR3 is 15 residues long. Germline V gives CDR1 SGHVS, CDR2 FNYEAQ. This chain's CDR3 is CASSLTSGGSYEQYF. The CDR3 region has the DNA TGTGCCAGCAGCTTAACTAGCGGGGGCTCCTACGAGCAGTACTTC. Together with reference TRBV7-6 and TRBJ2-7, the CDR3 gives the full variable domain: GAGVSQSPRYKVTKRGQDVALRCDPISGHVSLYWYRQALGQGPEFLTYFNYEAQQDKSGLPNDRFSAERPEGSISTLTIQRTEQRDSAMYRCASSLTSGGSYEQYFGPGTRLTVT.

In DNA, the CDR3 is TGTGCCAGCAGCCCTGGGACTAGCGGGAGGGAGCAGTACTTC. The encoded protein is CASSPGTSGREQYF. This chain uses TRBV14 with TRBJ2-7; 15 nucleotides agree with TRBD2. Germline trimming cut 4 bases from V and 7 bases from J; bases unmatched to any gene: 2. The germline CDR1 and CDR2 sequences are SGHDN and FVKESK. This CDR3 region has 14 residues.

This chain uses TRBV2 with TRBJ2-5, with TRBD1 matching over 9 bases. The CDR3 has 13 residues. The germline gives CDR1 SNHLY, CDR2 FYNNEI. Trimming removed 5 bases from V and 5 bases from J; junction bases left unmatched: 3. CDR3 sequence (DNA): TGTGCCAGCAGTAAGGACAGGGGCGAGACCCAGTACTTC. This encodes CASSKDRGETQYF.

As for this clone: At the DNA level, this CDR3 is encoded by other sequences in the same sample as well. The chain joins TRBV18 to TRBJ1-1; maybe TRBD1 (5 bases). Germline V gene sequence: CDR1 KGHSH, CDR2 LQKENI. Trimming left V 3 bases short and J 2 bases short, with 7 bases between. CDR3 length equals 13 residues. CDR3 sequence reads: CASSPTANTEAFF. CDR3 coding DNA: TGTGCCAGCTCACCGACAGCTAACACTGAAGCTTTCTTT.

This rearrangement joins TRBV7-6 to TRBJ1-1, with D uncertain. Per germline, CDR1 SGHVS and CDR2 FNYEAQ. The CDR3 length is 14 residues. V was cut by 2 bases and J by 4 bases, with 11 bases left in between. The CDR3 DNA follows: TGTGCCAGCAGCTTATCCCCGGCCCCCACTGAAGCTTTCTTT. Residues: CASSLSPAPTEAFF.